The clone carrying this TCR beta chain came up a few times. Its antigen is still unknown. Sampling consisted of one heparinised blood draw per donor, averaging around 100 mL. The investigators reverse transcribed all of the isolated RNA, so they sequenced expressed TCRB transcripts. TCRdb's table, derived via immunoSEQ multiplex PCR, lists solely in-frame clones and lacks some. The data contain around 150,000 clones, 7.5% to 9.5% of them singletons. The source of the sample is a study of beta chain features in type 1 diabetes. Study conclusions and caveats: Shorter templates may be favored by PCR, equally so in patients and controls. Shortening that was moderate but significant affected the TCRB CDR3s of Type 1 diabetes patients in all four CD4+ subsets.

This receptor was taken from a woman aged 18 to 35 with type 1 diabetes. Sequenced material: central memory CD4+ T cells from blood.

The CDR3 here is CASSFGYEQYF. The CDR3 bases are TGTGCCAGCAGTTTCGGCTACGAGCAGTACTTC. This chain connects TRBV6-6 to TRBJ2-7; D ambiguous. This CDR3 spans 11 amino acids. Germline V gives CDR1 MNHNY, CDR2 SVGAGI (reference sequence). The V gene lost 4 bases and the J gene lost 3 bases, with 4 bases spanning the gap.